This T cell receptor (beta chain) was recovered during a study of cytomegalovirus exposure and HLA in healthy donors. TCRdb's table, derived via immunoSEQ multiplex PCR, lists solely in-frame clones and lacks some. The sample includes about 280,000 clones, around 89% of them seen just once. Study outcomes and limitations: Reports credit the classifier with highly specific, highly sensitive diagnosis of cytomegalovirus status. The authors listed around 150 TCR beta chains as cytomegalovirus-associated. Most TCRs appeared rarely, but some public TCRs recurred in many donors.

Germline V gene lookup returns CDR1 GTSNPN and CDR2 SVGIG (reference sequence). The CDR3 contains 17 residues. The J segment lost 5 bases and the V segment lost 5 bases, leaving 13 bases of the junction unmatched. Of note for this clone: Its cognate antigen is unknown.

The TCR was taken from a woman younger than 30 in good health and CMV-seronegative. The chain combines TRBV30 with TRBJ2-3, with 13 positions matching TRBD2. The sample consisted of PBMCs. CDR3: CAWSLEGLAGALDTQYF. Written as DNA, the CDR3 is TGTGCCTGGTCGTTAGAAGGACTAGCGGGAGCCTTAGATACGCAGTATTTT.